This T cell receptor (beta chain) was captured in a study of T cell responses to AZD1222 COVID-19 vaccine. Study results and limitations: Mostly white British, mostly female donors; authors suggested clonal diversity may be underestimated.

Sequencing used immunoSEQ multiplex PCR; TCRdb keeps in-frame clones, though not all of them. The profile shows about 70,000 clones, 83% of them singletons. Regarding this clone: Its target is not known.

The length of the CDR3 is 12 residues. Trimming cost V 7 bases and J 5 bases, with 8 bases left between them. The germline gives CDR1 SNHLY, CDR2 FYNNEI. The specimen comprised peripheral blood, sampled 28 days after the second AZD1222 dose. The chain carries TRBV2 and TRBJ2-2; TRBD1 is a possible D gene (6 bases). This receptor was obtained from an adult who received the AZD1222 COVID-19 vaccine. The CDR3 reads CASNQGTGELFF. The CDR3 DNA follows: TGTGCCAGCAATCAGGGGACCGGGGAGCTGTTTTTT. The entire variable domain, with the rest obtained from reference TRBV2 and TRBJ2-2, is as follows: EPEVTQTPSHQVTQMGQEVILRCVPISNHLYFYWYRQILGQKVEFLVSFYNNEISEKSEIFDDQFSVERPDGSNFTLKIRSTKLEDSAMYFCASNQGTGELFFGEGSRLTVL.